The 26 T cell receptor beta chains below were found in one sample sequenced in a study of shared clonotypes between healthy human individuals (dated by TCRdb to about 2020). CD8 naive samples were obtained by positive selection for CCR7 among CD45RO-negative cells, yielding a CD45RA+CCR7+ population from which TemRA cells were excluded. Receptor libraries were prepared by the immunoSEQ multiplex PCR assay. Entries here come from immuneACCESS through TCRdb and include only in-frame sequences with V and J called. Some clones fail to appear in such tables; in the studies checked, an unresolved V gene covers under half of the shortfall, and the cause of the remainder is unknown. The sample profile shows roughly 2,000,000 clones; just under 95% of them were found once. Of the sample, more than 1.5% falls within the top ten clones. The specimen was naive CD8+ T cells from PBMCs. The cell subset or site tag for this specimen amounts to: CD45RA+CCR7+. The receptors here all came from a man younger than 30 in good health. Some clones in this sample may be carry-over from other donors' samples.

The chain combines TRBV11-2 with TRBJ2-5; no clear D. This CDR3 spans 11 amino acids. Germline V lookup: CDR1 SGHAT, CDR2 FQNNGV. V lost 2 bases and J 6 bases, leaving 4 bases between the germline ends. The CDR3 reads CASSLLKTQYF. CDR3 nucleotides: TGTGCCAGCAGCTTATTGAAGACCCAGTACTTC.

This chain connects TRBV27 to TRBJ1-1, with D perhaps TRBD1 (6 bases). The V end lost 1 base, the J end lost 3 bases, and 15 bases lay between the germline ends. The V gene's germline CDR1 is MNHEY and CDR2 SMNVEV (reference sequence). The CDR3 spans 16 residues. The CDR3 reads CASSLFWTETDTEAFF. DNA of the CDR3: TGTGCCAGCAGTTTATTCTGGACAGAGACGGACACTGAAGCTTTCTTT.

The chain joins TRBV5-6 to TRBJ2-7; perhaps TRBD1 as D (6 bases). The ends were cut back, 3 bases at V and 5 bases at J, with 18 bases in the middle. This CDR3 comprises 15 residues. CDR1 is SGHDT, CDR2 YYEEEE, per germline. The CDR3 DNA follows: TGTGCCAGCAGCTGGGGACACTCTTGGGACCACGAGCAGTACTTC. This encodes CASSWGHSWDHEQYF. The variable domain in full, completed from reference TRBV5-6 and TRBJ2-7, reads DAGVTQSPTHLIKTRGQQVTLRCSPKSGHDTVSWYQQALGQGPQFIFQYYEEEERQRGNFPDRFSGHQFPNYSSELNVNALLLGDSALYLCASSWGHSWDHEQYFGPGTRLTVT.

The rearrangement links TRBV27 to TRBJ2-3, with 8 bases lining up with TRBD2. The V gene end was trimmed by 5 bases and the J gene end by 2 bases; junction bases not matched to a gene: 18. CDR1 MNHEY and CDR2 SMNVEV come from the germline V gene (reference sequence). The CDR3 is 19 residues long. CDR3 sequence reads: CASSPRPLLAGLPTDTQYF. The CDR3 nucleotides are TGTGCCAGCAGTCCCAGACCCTTATTAGCGGGACTCCCCACAGATACGCAGTATTTT.

The gene calls are TRBV7-2 and TRBJ2-6; TRBD1 aligns across 7 bases. Germline CDR1 and CDR2: SGHTA and FQGNSA. With 4 bases clipped from V and 0 bases from J, the junction kept 6 bases outside the gene matches. The CDR3 is made up of 17 amino acids. CDR3 loop: CASSSGQKSSGANVLTF. The CDR3 DNA sequence: TGTGCCAGCAGCTCGGGACAGAAAAGCTCTGGGGCCAACGTCCTGACTTTC.

Turning to this clone: Other DNA sequences in the sample encode the same CDR3. The chain joins TRBV27 to TRBJ2-7, with no clear D. V was shortened by 3 bases and J by 3 bases, with 9 bases between the two germline ends. Per the germline V gene, CDR1 is MNHEY and CDR2 is SMNVEV (reference sequence). This CDR3 contains 13 residues. CDR3 residues: CASSLGRYYEQYF. CDR3 bases: TGTGCCAGCAGTTTGGGCAGATACTACGAGCAGTACTTC.

The rearrangement links TRBV9 to TRBJ1-1; D unresolved. V lost 4 bases, J lost 4 bases, and 14 bases lay in between. Germline V CDR1 and CDR2: SGDLS, YYNGEE. The CDR3 runs to 14 residues. CDR3 nucleotide sequence: TGTGCCAGCAGCCCCGGGCCGGCGGGCACTGAAGCTTTCTTT. It is translated as CASSPGPAGTEAFF.

A few counts support this clone. CDR3 nucleotides: TGTGCCAGCAGCTTACCCGGGACCCGGGGAGTGGAACTGTTTTTT. Translating it yields CASSLPGTRGVELFF. The J gene is TRBJ1-4, the V gene TRBV7-9, with D possibly TRBD1 on 5 matching bases. Germline CDR1 reads SEHNR; CDR2 reads FQNEAQ (reference sequence). With 2 bases removed from V and 12 bases from J, the gap between germline ends came to 19 bases. The length of the CDR3 is 15 residues.

The rearrangement joins TRBV10-2 to TRBJ2-7; TRBD2 matches at 8 bases. The CDR3 contains 16 residues. CDR1 and CDR2 (germline): WSHSY, SAAADI. The junction had 6 bases not matched to a gene; V was cut back by 0 bases and J by 2 bases. The CDR3 DNA follows: TGCGCCAGCAGTGAGTCCCCGAGCGGGGGAGCCTACGAGCAGTACTTC. Translated: CASSESPSGGAYEQYF.

To note about this clone: Other DNA sequences from this sample encode an identical CDR3 as well. This chain uses TRBV27 with TRBJ1-1; D not resolved. Germline V gene lookup returns CDR1 MNHEY and CDR2 SMNVEV (reference sequence). V was cut by 3 bases and J by 2 bases, with 7 bases left in between. The CDR3 extends over 13 amino acids. CDR3 bases: TGTGCCAGCAGTTTTCCGGGTAACACTGAAGCTTTCTTT. It yields the protein CASSFPGNTEAFF.

The chain employs TRBV5-1 and TRBJ2-7; D is unclear. This CDR3 contains 13 residues. The V and J ends lost 4 bases and 0 bases respectively, with 8 bases between them. Germline CDR1 and CDR2: SGHRS and YFSETQ. CDR3 protein: CASSVVPSYEQYF. DNA of the CDR3: TGCGCCAGCAGCGTAGTCCCCTCCTACGAGCAGTACTTC.

The V call is TRBV29-1, the J call TRBJ2-7, with D perhaps TRBD1 or TRBD2 (5 bases each). CDR1 is SQVTM and CDR2 is ANQGSEA in the germline V gene. The CDR3 covers 13 residues. V lost 4 bases and J lost 1, with 11 bases in between. CDR3: CSVVWGKSYEQYF. CDR3 sequence (DNA): TGCAGCGTTGTTTGGGGGAAATCCTACGAGCAGTACTTC.

The chain combines TRBV27 with TRBJ2-5; D might be TRBD2 (5 bases). V dropped 6 bases and J dropped 0 bases, with 11 bases sitting between them. The CDR3 has 14 residues. Germline V lookup: CDR1 MNHEY, CDR2 SMNVEV (reference sequence). Here the CDR3 DNA reads TGTGCCAGCAGCGACCCGCGGGACCAAGAGACCCAGTACTTC. Translated, it gives CASSDPRDQETQYF.

In regard to this clone: The sample has other DNA sequences that encode this CDR3 too. J is TRBJ2-7 and V is TRBV4-1; 9 bases fit TRBD1. CDR1 is MGHRA and CDR2 is YSYEKL in the germline V gene. The CDR3 runs to 15 residues. The trim removed 3 bases at V and 1 base at J, leaving 4 bases unmatched. The CDR3 region has the DNA TGCGCCAGCAGCCAGGGACAGGGCTTTTCCTACGAGCAGTACTTC. Protein: CASSQGQGFSYEQYF.

About this clone itself: A clone one base away is much larger, so this may be a read error. The rearrangement uses TRBV7-9 and TRBJ1-2; TRBD1 is a possible D gene (5 bases). V lost 1 base, J lost 10 bases, and 7 bases lay in between. The CDR3 is 11 residues long. Germline-derived CDR1 and CDR2 are SEHNR and FQNEAQ (reference sequence). The CDR3, as DNA: TGTGCCAGCAGCTTAGGACAGCTCTACACCTTC. It translates to CASSLGQLYTF.

This clone occurred once. The chain links TRBV29-1 to TRBJ1-1; D not certain. Germline V CDR1 and CDR2: SQVTM, ANQGSEA. V lost 7 bases to trimming and J lost 0 bases, with 9 bases between them. This CDR3 is 12 amino acids long. CDR3 nucleotide sequence: TGCAGCGCCGGAACCATGAACACTGAAGCTTTCTTT. Its protein product is CSAGTMNTEAFF.

The J gene is TRBJ1-1, the V gene TRBV27; TRBD1 agrees at 7 bases. CDR1 and CDR2 (germline): MNHEY, SMNVEV (reference sequence). The trim removed 4 bases at V and 5 bases at J, leaving 4 bases unmatched. The CDR3 sequence is 13 residues long. CDR3 coding DNA: TGTGCCAGCAGTTATACAGGGGTGACTGAAGCTTTCTTT. It translates to CASSYTGVTEAFF.

The genes are TRBV4-1 and TRBJ1-1; the D gene is possibly TRBD1 (6 bases). The CDR3 contains 14 residues. Germline CDR1 is MGHRA and CDR2 is YSYEKL. V was shortened by 3 bases and J by 0 bases, with 8 bases between the two germline ends. CDR3 loop: CASSQGAMNTEAFF. The CDR3 coding sequence is TGCGCCAGCAGCCAGGGGGCTATGAACACTGAAGCTTTCTTT.

The CDR3 bases are TGTGCCAGCAGTTCACAGGGGGCTCGGTACGAGCAGTACTTC. It translates to CASSSQGARYEQYF. This chain uses TRBV27 with TRBJ2-7; 9 positions agree with TRBD1. Trimming took 4 bases from V and 4 from J; bases not matched to a gene: 5. This CDR3 is built from 14 residues. Germline-derived CDR1 and CDR2 are MNHEY and SMNVEV (reference sequence).

The V call is TRBV7-9, the J call TRBJ1-2; D possibly corresponds to TRBD1 (6 bases). The V end lost 5 bases, the J end lost 4 bases, and 17 bases lay between the germline ends. This CDR3 has 15 amino acids. CDR1 is SEHNR and CDR2 is FQNEAQ in the germline V gene (reference sequence). This CDR3 is CASSPGGGHAYGYTF. The CDR3 region has the DNA TGTGCCAGCAGCCCGGGTGGGGGGCATGCCTATGGCTACACCTTC.

J is TRBJ2-5 and V is TRBV10-3; TRBD2 might be the D (6 bases). The last part of the DNA fits TRBJ2-7 better; the J call may be wrong. Germline lookup yields CDR1 ENHRY and CDR2 SYGVKD. CDR3 size: 17 residues. The CDR3 sequence is CAISETGTEGLSYEQYF. The CDR3 DNA sequence: TGTGCCATCAGTGAGACCGGGACGGAGGGACTGTCCTACGAGCAGTACTTC.

The V and J genes are TRBV5-6 and TRBJ2-3; D is uncertain. Germline values: CDR1 SGHDT, CDR2 YYEEEE. The V and J ends lost 4 bases and 1 base respectively, with 16 bases between them. The CDR3 has 16 residues. This chain's CDR3 is CASSPPPHNGTDTQYF. The CDR3 nucleotides read TGTGCCAGCAGCCCCCCCCCACATAATGGCACAGATACGCAGTATTTT.

A single count supports this clone. The gene calls are TRBV7-9 and TRBJ2-5; no clear D gene. Germline CDR1 is SEHNR and CDR2 is FQNEAQ (reference sequence). The CDR3 loop spans 12 amino acids. Trimming removed 4 bases at V and 5 bases at J, with 8 bases between. As DNA, the CDR3 is TGTGCCAGCAGCTACATCACCGAGACCCAGTACTTC. Translated, it gives CASSYITETQYF.

The chain employs TRBV9 and TRBJ2-7; TRBD1 or TRBD2 may be the D gene (6 bases each). From germline, CDR1 is SGDLS and CDR2 YYNGEE. CDR3 length equals 15 residues. Trimming left V 0 bases short and J 4 bases short, with 14 bases between. As DNA, the CDR3 is TGTGCCAGCAGCGTAGAGCCGGGGGCCCCGTACGAGCAGTACTTC. It is translated as CASSVEPGAPYEQYF.

This rearrangement joins TRBV6-1 to TRBJ2-7; D is perhaps TRBD1 (6 bases). The CDR3 consists of 15 residues. Germline assignment: CDR1 MNHNS and CDR2 SASEGT. The V end was cut by 6 bases, the J end by 3 bases, with 18 bases between. This CDR3 is CASRIGGARGYEQYF. CDR3 DNA sequence: TGTGCCAGCAGAATTGGGGGCGCTCGGGGCTACGAGCAGTACTTC.

The chain employs TRBV6-6 and TRBJ2-3, with a tentative D call TRBD2 (6 bases). The CDR3 length is 16 residues. V dropped 5 bases and J dropped 2 bases, with 17 bases sitting between them. The germline V gene has CDR1 MNHNY and CDR2 SVGAGI (reference sequence). CDR3 residues: CASSHRGGTVTDTQYF. In DNA, the CDR3 is TGTGCCAGCAGTCACCGTGGCGGGACTGTCACAGATACGCAGTATTTT.